This T cell receptor (beta chain) was recorded in a study of blood T cell repertoires in COVID-19. The CDR3 sequence is 18 residues long. Germline V gene data show CDR1 as MNHEY and CDR2 as SMNVEV (reference sequence). The J segment lost 8 bases and the V segment lost 6 bases, leaving 16 bases of the junction unmatched. Residents of 24 US areas, aged about 18 to 89 years, made up the participants. Participant reports of clinical history set cohort assignment. TCRdb keeps only in-frame clones here, not all; method: immunoSEQ multiplex PCR. The data show about 280,000 clones, approximately 80% seen once.

Sequenced: PBMCs or T cells enriched from blood (not recorded which). The TCR comes from a man aged 40-50 years who had been exposed to COVID-19. The chain combines TRBV27 with TRBJ2-3; 14 bases line up with TRBD2. In nucleotides, the CDR3 is TGTGCCAGCAGACAACACATGGGACTAGCGGGAGTGCGGGTTACGCAGTATTTT. Translation gives CASRQHMGLAGVRVTQYF.